Listed below are T cell receptor beta chains from one sample, sequenced in a study of CD8 T cells in Susac syndrome. TCRdb fed the immunoSEQ multiplex PCR reads into MiXCR, producing one record per CDR3 protein. The table records about 250,000 distinct CDR3 sequences, 93% of them present only once. Specimen: CD4+ T cells from PBMCs. These receptors all stem from a human donor with multiple sclerosis. CDR3s include the opening cysteine and the closing phenylalanine or tryptophan. D genes are given only for firm matches. Clone size is shown for a subset of rows, as once, few, many or a class of expanded clone.

D gene: -
clone size: -
J gene: TRBJ2-5
V gene: TRBV5-4
CDR3 protein: CASSHDRHSGQTVQETQYF
CDR3 DNA: TGTGCCAGCAGCCATGATCGCCACAGTGGACAGACAGTCCAAGAGACCCAGTACTTC

D gene: -
clone size: -
J gene: TRBJ2-1
V gene: TRBV19
CDR3 protein: CASSNRPEGYNEQFF
CDR3 DNA: TGTGCCAGTAGTAACCGTCCGGAGGGGTACAATGAGCAGTTCTTC

D gene: TRBD2
clone size: -
J gene: TRBJ2-3
V gene: TRBV7-9
CDR3 protein: CASSLGTGGGSDTQYF
CDR3 DNA: TGTGCCAGCAGCTTAGGAACGGGGGGAGGCTCAGATACGCAGTATTTT

D gene: -
clone size: -
J gene: TRBJ2-7
V gene: TRBV3-1
CDR3 protein: CASSQERYEQYF
CDR3 DNA: TGTGCCAGCAGCCAAGAGCGGTACGAGCAGTACTTC

D gene: -
clone size: -
J gene: TRBJ1-1
V gene: TRBV15
CDR3 protein: CATSRDIAGFGEAFF
CDR3 DNA: TGTGCCACCAGCAGAGACATCGCGGGATTCGGTGAAGCTTTCTTT

D gene: -
clone size: -
J gene: TRBJ1-6
V gene: TRBV3-1
CDR3 protein: CASSPTTSYNSPLHF
CDR3 DNA: TGTGCCAGCAGCCCTACGACCTCCTATAATTCACCCCTCCACTTT

D gene: -
clone size: -
J gene: TRBJ1-3
V gene: TRBV25-1
CDR3 protein: CTSSEWALTGTGNTIYF
CDR3 DNA: TGTACCAGCAGTGAATGGGCACTAACAGGAACTGGAAACACCATATATTTT

D gene: TRBD2
clone size: -
J gene: TRBJ2-3
V gene: TRBV7-2
CDR3 protein: CASSQAGGTDTQYF
CDR3 DNA: TGTGCCAGCAGCCAAGCGGGAGGAACAGATACGCAGTATTTT

D gene: TRBD2
clone size: once
J gene: TRBJ2-7
V gene: TRBV3-1
CDR3 protein: CASSRGTSGDSYEQYF
CDR3 DNA: TGTGCCAGCAGCCGAGGGACTAGCGGGGACTCCTACGAGCAGTACTTC

D gene: -
clone size: -
J gene: TRBJ2-5
V gene: TRBV12-3/TRBV12-4
CDR3 protein: CASRPWGELGTQYF
CDR3 DNA: TGTGCCAGCAGGCCCTGGGGGGAACTCGGGACCCAGTACTTC

D gene: TRBD1
clone size: -
J gene: TRBJ2-1
V gene: TRBV20-1
CDR3 protein: CSGRQGSYNEQFF
CDR3 DNA: TGCAGTGGTAGACAGGGTTCCTACAATGAGCAGTTCTTC

D gene: -
clone size: -
J gene: TRBJ2-1
V gene: TRBV30
CDR3 protein: CAWSRDGISYNEQFF
CDR3 DNA: TGTGCCTGGAGCCGGGACGGAATCTCTTACAATGAGCAGTTCTTC

D gene: TRBD1
clone size: -
J gene: TRBJ1-6
V gene: TRBV7-8
CDR3 protein: CASSPFFGGTGRSPLHF
CDR3 DNA: TGTGCCAGCAGCCCCTTTTTCGGGGGGACAGGGCGGTCACCCCTCCACTTT

D gene: -
clone size: -
J gene: TRBJ1-5
V gene: TRBV12-3/TRBV12-4
CDR3 protein: CASQELSQPQHF
CDR3 DNA: TGTGCCAGTCAGGAATTGAGTCAGCCCCAGCATTTT

D gene: TRBD1
clone size: -
J gene: TRBJ2-1
V gene: TRBV3-1
CDR3 protein: CASSQGGTGRNNEQFF
CDR3 DNA: TGTGCCAGCAGCCAAGGGGGGACAGGCCGCAACAATGAGCAGTTCTTC

D gene: TRBD2
clone size: -
J gene: TRBJ2-1
V gene: TRBV20-1
CDR3 protein: CSAIALAGAEQFF
CDR3 DNA: TGCAGTGCCATAGCCCTAGCGGGGGCTGAGCAGTTCTTC

D gene: TRBD2
clone size: -
J gene: TRBJ2-1
V gene: TRBV24-1
CDR3 protein: CATSREGLYNEQFF
CDR3 DNA: TGTGCCACCAGTCGGGAGGGACTCTACAATGAGCAGTTCTTC

D gene: -
clone size: -
J gene: TRBJ1-2
V gene: TRBV3-1
CDR3 protein: CASSQGGRGNYGYTF
CDR3 DNA: TGTGCCAGCAGCCAAGGGGGGAGAGGGAACTATGGCTACACCTTC

D gene: -
clone size: -
J gene: TRBJ2-7
V gene: TRBV7-2
CDR3 protein: CASSGPRGDYEQYF
CDR3 DNA: TGTGCCAGCAGCGGGCCCAGGGGAGACTACGAGCAGTACTTC

D gene: -
clone size: -
J gene: TRBJ2-3
V gene: TRBV28
CDR3 protein: CASASIRRRGGWPDTQYF
CDR3 DNA: TGTGCCAGCGCCAGCATACGCCGCAGGGGGGGGTGGCCAGATACGCAGTATTTT

D gene: -
clone size: -
J gene: TRBJ2-3
V gene: TRBV2
CDR3 protein: CASRRDPGTDTQYF
CDR3 DNA: TGTGCCAGCAGACGCGACCCCGGTACAGATACGCAGTATTTT

D gene: TRBD2
clone size: -
J gene: TRBJ2-7
V gene: TRBV5-4
CDR3 protein: CASSQSGGPTYEQYF
CDR3 DNA: TGTGCCAGCAGCCAAAGCGGGGGGCCAACCTACGAGCAGTACTTC

D gene: -
clone size: once
J gene: TRBJ2-5
V gene: TRBV15
CDR3 protein: CATSRDVVGAQYF
CDR3 DNA: TGTGCCACCAGCAGAGATGTGGTTGGGGCCCAGTACTTC

D gene: -
clone size: few
J gene: TRBJ2-3
V gene: TRBV19
CDR3 protein: CASRGGDTQYF
CDR3 DNA: TGTGCCAGTCGAGGGGGAGATACGCAGTATTTT

D gene: TRBD2
clone size: -
J gene: TRBJ2-3
V gene: TRBV7-8
CDR3 protein: CASSLVGTSGSADTQYF
CDR3 DNA: TGTGCCAGCAGCTTAGTGGGGACTAGCGGGAGCGCAGATACGCAGTATTTT

D gene: TRBD1
clone size: -
J gene: TRBJ1-2
V gene: TRBV5-1
CDR3 protein: CASSLEGAPPYGYTF
CDR3 DNA: TGCGCCAGCAGCTTGGAGGGGGCCCCTCCATATGGCTACACCTTC

D gene: -
clone size: -
J gene: TRBJ1-3
V gene: TRBV5-6
CDR3 protein: CASSPMDRSGNTIYF
CDR3 DNA: TGTGCCAGCAGCCCCATGGACCGCTCTGGAAACACCATATATTTT

D gene: -
clone size: -
J gene: TRBJ1-2
V gene: TRBV29-1
CDR3 protein: CSVEGAGSYGYTF
CDR3 DNA: TGCAGCGTTGAAGGCGCAGGGTCCTATGGCTACACCTTC